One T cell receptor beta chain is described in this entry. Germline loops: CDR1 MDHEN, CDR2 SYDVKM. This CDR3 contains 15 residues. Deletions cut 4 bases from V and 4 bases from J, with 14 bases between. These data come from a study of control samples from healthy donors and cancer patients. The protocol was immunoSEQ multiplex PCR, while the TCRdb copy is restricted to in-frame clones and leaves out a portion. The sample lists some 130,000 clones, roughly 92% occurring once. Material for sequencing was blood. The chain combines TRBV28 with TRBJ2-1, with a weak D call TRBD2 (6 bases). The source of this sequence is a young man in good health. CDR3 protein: CASSSRLGVYNEQFF. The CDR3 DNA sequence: TGTGCCAGCAGTTCGAGACTAGGGGTATACAATGAGCAGTTCTTC.